This TCR beta chain was sequenced during a study of cytomegalovirus exposure and HLA in healthy donors. The study ran its PCR with 60 Vbeta and 13 Jbeta primers. Sequencing was performed with immunoSEQ multiplex PCR; in TCRdb, only in-frame clones are kept and a portion is missing. The sample comprises roughly 120,000 clones, around 77% of which are singletons, and about 16% rests with the top ten. Findings and limits, study-wide: Later on, an analysis showed TCR association rates differing by HLA locus, with DRB1 the most and HLA-C the fewest. HLA allele associations emerged for 17,000 or so TCR beta sequences in a later analysis, at 0.05 false discovery rate. 87-base-pair reads could not separate some V segments, including TRBV6-2 and TRBV6-3.

Trimming took off 6 bases at V and 5 bases at J, with 17 bases between the two ends. The CDR3 is made up of 14 amino acids. From germline, CDR1 is WSHSY and CDR2 SAAADI. With regard to this clone: Its target is not known.

The sample consisted of PBMCs. This chain joins TRBV10-2 and TRBJ2-7; TRBD2 might be the D (6 bases). The sequence was obtained from a man between 45 and 60 years old in good health and CMV-seropositive. The CDR3 bases are TGCGCCAGCAGCCGGGGACTCCCTGTAGACGAGCAGTACTTC. Protein: CASSRGLPVDEQYF.